Listed below are T cell receptor beta chains from one sample, sequenced in a study of OX40 agonist ivuxolimab in advanced cancers. The repertoire was sequenced with immunoSEQ multiplex PCR; TCRdb's copy has only in-frame clones and lacks some. The data show some 7,100 clones, with roughly 89% seen just once and 1.5% to 2% held by the top ten. Sequencing was performed on CD4+ or CD8+ T cells sorted from blood, taken in a trial of the OX40 agonist ivuxolimab. The receptors shown here come from an adult with an advanced solid tumor such as melanoma, head and neck, liver or kidney cancer. Each CDR3 is given with its conserved first and last residue. A D gene is named only where the DNA matches it firmly. For some rows the clone size is stated as once, few or many, or as a class when expanded; others skip it.

V: TRBV7-9
J: TRBJ1-2
D: NA
size: once
CDR3: CASSFDRNGGYTF
DNA: TGTGCCAGCAGCTTCGACAGGAACGGCGGCTACACCTTC

V: TRBV7-9
J: TRBJ2-7
D: NA
size: NA
CDR3: CASSSRGQGKHF
DNA: TGTGCCAGCAGCTCTCGTGGTCAGGGGAAACACTTC

V: TRBV30
J: TRBJ2-7
D: NA
size: NA
CDR3: CAWRYTTYEQYF
DNA: TGTGCCTGGAGGTACACCACCTACGAGCAGTACTTC

V: TRBV10-1
J: TRBJ2-7
D: TRBD1
size: NA
CDR3: CASSRQGASSQEQYF
DNA: TGCGCCAGCAGTCGCCAGGGGGCCTCTTCCCAAGAGCAGTACTTC

V: TRBV18
J: TRBJ2-3
D: TRBD1
size: NA
CDR3: CASSPRGQGTDTQYF
DNA: TGTGCCAGCTCACCAAGGGGACAGGGTACAGATACGCAGTATTTT

V: TRBV7-2
J: TRBJ1-1
D: NA
size: NA
CDR3: CASSFEGRTEAFF
DNA: TGTGCCAGCAGCTTTGAGGGAAGAACTGAAGCTTTCTTT

V: TRBV5-1
J: TRBJ1-1
D: TRBD1
size: NA
CDR3: CASSFDRGRTEAFF
DNA: TGCGCCAGCAGCTTCGACAGGGGGCGAACTGAAGCTTTCTTT

V: TRBV5-4
J: TRBJ2-6
D: NA
size: few
CDR3: CASSTDISGANVLTF
DNA: TGTGCCAGCAGCACCGACATCTCTGGGGCCAACGTCCTGACTTTC

V: TRBV2
J: TRBJ2-3
D: TRBD1
size: NA
CDR3: CASRKWDRAGDTQYF
DNA: TGTGCCAGCAGGAAATGGGACAGGGCGGGAGATACGCAGTATTTT

V: TRBV5-1
J: TRBJ1-2
D: TRBD1
size: NA
CDR3: CASSLGQGNYGYTF
DNA: TGCGCCAGCAGCTTGGGACAGGGGAACTATGGCTACACCTTC

V: TRBV19
J: TRBJ2-1
D: NA
size: once
CDR3: CASTLRGAASMDEQFF
DNA: TGTGCCAGTACCCTGCGCGGGGCAGCCTCTATGGATGAGCAGTTCTTC

V: TRBV18
J: TRBJ2-7
D: TRBD1
size: NA
CDR3: CASSPLTGANEQYF
DNA: TGTGCCAGCTCACCCCTCACAGGGGCTAACGAGCAGTACTTC

V: TRBV5-8
J: TRBJ2-1
D: NA
size: NA
CDR3: CASRGTTPGFF
DNA: TGTGCCAGCAGGGGGACCACGCCGGGGTTCTTC

V: TRBV7-9
J: TRBJ2-2
D: NA
size: NA
CDR3: CASNKWPGDGEGGELFF
DNA: TGTGCCAGCAACAAATGGCCGGGAGACGGCGAGGGTGGGGAGCTGTTTTTT

V: TRBV30
J: TRBJ1-3
D: TRBD1
size: NA
CDR3: CAWSDKPGGGNTIYF
DNA: TGTGCCTGGAGTGACAAACCAGGGGGAGGAAACACCATATATTTT

V: TRBV21-1
J: TRBJ2-2
D: NA
size: NA
CDR3: CASSTRSTDSFRTGELFF
DNA: TGTGCCAGCAGCACTCGGTCAACGGACAGTTTTCGCACCGGGGAGCTGTTTTTT

V: TRBV18
J: TRBJ1-3
D: TRBD1
size: NA
CDR3: CASSPGQGISSGNTIYF
DNA: TGTGCCAGCTCACCGGGACAGGGGATTTCCTCTGGAAACACCATATATTTT

V: TRBV9
J: TRBJ2-7
D: NA
size: NA
CDR3: CASSVGPLYEQYF
DNA: TGTGCCAGCAGCGTAGGGCCCCTCTACGAGCAGTACTTC

V: TRBV4-1
J: TRBJ1-4
D: NA
size: few
CDR3: CASSNGGSGRDEKLFF
DNA: TGCGCCAGCAGCAATGGGGGGAGTGGGAGAGATGAAAAACTGTTTTTT

V: TRBV6-1
J: TRBJ1-6
D: TRBD1
size: NA
CDR3: CASTRDQGGNSPLHF
DNA: TGTGCCAGCACCAGAGACCAGGGGGGGAATTCACCCCTCCACTTT

V: TRBV9
J: TRBJ2-1
D: NA
size: NA
CDR3: CASSLSNSAYNEQFF
DNA: TGTGCCAGCAGCTTGAGTAACTCAGCCTACAATGAGCAGTTCTTC

V: TRBV7-2
J: TRBJ2-7
D: TRBD2
size: NA
CDR3: CASSRSTSGAYEQYF
DNA: TGTGCCAGCAGCCGTTCGACTAGCGGGGCGTACGAGCAGTACTTC

V: TRBV11-2
J: TRBJ2-5
D: TRBD2
size: NA
CDR3: CASSVTSGETQYF
DNA: TGTGCCAGCAGCGTAACTAGCGGAGAGACCCAGTACTTC

V: TRBV11-1
J: TRBJ1-1
D: NA
size: NA
CDR3: CASSFRANTEAFF
DNA: TGTGCCAGCAGCTTCCGGGCTAACACTGAAGCTTTCTTT

V: TRBV5-6
J: TRBJ2-5
D: TRBD1
size: NA
CDR3: CASSLWTGDVETQYF
DNA: TGTGCCAGCAGCCTTTGGACAGGAGACGTGGAGACCCAGTACTTC

V: TRBV18
J: TRBJ2-1
D: NA
size: NA
CDR3: CASSTRNEQFF
DNA: TGTGCCAGCTCCACGCGTAATGAGCAGTTCTTC

V: TRBV15
J: TRBJ2-7
D: NA
size: NA
CDR3: CATSRDRAVPYEQYF
DNA: TGTGCCACCAGCAGAGATAGAGCCGTTCCCTACGAGCAGTACTTC

V: TRBV6-5
J: TRBJ1-5
D: NA
size: few
CDR3: CASSLTGVGRDQPQHF
DNA: TGTGCCAGCAGTTTGACAGGAGTTGGAAGGGATCAGCCCCAGCATTTT

V: TRBV27
J: TRBJ1-2
D: TRBD1
size: NA
CDR3: CASSLSGNRGGYTF
DNA: TGTGCCAGCAGTTTATCGGGTAACAGGGGCGGCTACACCTTC

V: TRBV28
J: TRBJ1-1
D: TRBD1
size: NA
CDR3: CASNSAGGRTGAPAEAFF
DNA: TGTGCCAGCAATTCAGCCGGGGGCAGGACAGGGGCCCCCGCTGAAGCTTTCTTT

V: TRBV5-1
J: TRBJ2-5
D: NA
size: once
CDR3: CASSFAGQETQYF
DNA: TGCGCCAGCAGCTTTGCGGGACAAGAGACCCAGTACTTC

V: TRBV18
J: TRBJ2-3
D: NA
size: NA
CDR3: CASSPFETVRGTDTQYF
DNA: TGTGCCAGCTCACCTTTTGAGACAGTAAGAGGCACAGATACGCAGTATTTT

V: TRBV5-1
J: TRBJ1-1
D: NA
size: NA
CDR3: CASSRRTEQNTEAFF
DNA: TGCGCCAGCAGCCGAAGGACGGAACAGAACACTGAAGCTTTCTTT

V: TRBV4-1
J: TRBJ1-1
D: NA
size: few
CDR3: CASSQPTRGVTEAFF
DNA: TGCGCCAGCAGCCAACCCACGCGGGGAGTCACTGAAGCTTTCTTT

V: TRBV29-1
J: TRBJ1-4
D: NA
size: NA
CDR3: CSVEKGQREKLFF
DNA: TGCAGCGTTGAGAAGGGGCAACGCGAAAAACTGTTTTTT

V: TRBV4-3
J: TRBJ2-3
D: TRBD2
size: NA
CDR3: CASSQEGLAGDTQYF
DNA: TGCGCCAGCAGCCAAGAGGGACTAGCGGGAGATACGCAGTATTTT

V: TRBV30
J: TRBJ1-3
D: NA
size: NA
CDR3: CAWSYWGASGNTIYF
DNA: TGTGCCTGGAGTTACTGGGGGGCGTCTGGAAACACCATATATTTT

V: TRBV18
J: TRBJ2-7
D: NA
size: NA
CDR3: CASSLTGLEQYF
DNA: TGTGCCAGCTCCCTAACAGGTTTGGAGCAGTACTTC

V: TRBV30
J: TRBJ1-5
D: TRBD1
size: NA
CDR3: CAWSEDREKPQHF
DNA: TGTGCCTGGAGTGAAGACAGGGAAAAGCCCCAGCATTTT

V: TRBV7-3
J: TRBJ2-5
D: NA
size: NA
CDR3: CASSRLQGRQETQYF
DNA: TGTGCCAGCAGCCGGCTTCAGGGAAGGCAAGAGACCCAGTACTTC

V: TRBV5-1
J: TRBJ2-3
D: TRBD2
size: NA
CDR3: CASSLAGGPGTDTQYF
DNA: TGCGCCAGCAGCTTAGCGGGGGGGCCCGGCACAGATACGCAGTATTTT

V: TRBV7-9
J: TRBJ1-2
D: NA
size: NA
CDR3: CASTRGWGGGYTF
DNA: TGTGCCAGCACCCGGGGGTGGGGTGGTGGCTACACCTTC